The present T cell receptor (beta chain) was sequenced within a study of blood T cell repertoires in COVID-19. Study-wide background: Spain, Italy and the United States supplied samples that represented acute and convalescent COVID-19. T cells, B-cell-depleted T cells, or PBMCs provided the cDNA or gDNA that served as material.

In the original processing: Nucleated cell counts were estimated from reference gene primer amplification. Sequenced by immunoSEQ multiplex PCR; TCRdb stores in-frame clones only, minus some. The D gene and trimming were derived from the DNA, and the V and J assignments and clone size from that table. The sample contains roughly 230,000 clones, about 88% of which appear only once. Germline CDR1 and CDR2: MNHEY and SMNVEV (reference sequence). This CDR3 has 15 residues. V was shortened by 1 base and J by 0 bases, with 4 bases between the two germline ends. The chain uses TRBV27 and TRBJ2-6; D call uncertain. This clonotype originated in a man aged 35-49 years with acute or convalescent COVID-19. The sequencing input was peripheral blood. This CDR3 is CASSLFRSGANVLTF. DNA for the CDR3: TGTGCCAGCAGTTTATTTCGCTCTGGGGCCAACGTCCTGACTTTC.